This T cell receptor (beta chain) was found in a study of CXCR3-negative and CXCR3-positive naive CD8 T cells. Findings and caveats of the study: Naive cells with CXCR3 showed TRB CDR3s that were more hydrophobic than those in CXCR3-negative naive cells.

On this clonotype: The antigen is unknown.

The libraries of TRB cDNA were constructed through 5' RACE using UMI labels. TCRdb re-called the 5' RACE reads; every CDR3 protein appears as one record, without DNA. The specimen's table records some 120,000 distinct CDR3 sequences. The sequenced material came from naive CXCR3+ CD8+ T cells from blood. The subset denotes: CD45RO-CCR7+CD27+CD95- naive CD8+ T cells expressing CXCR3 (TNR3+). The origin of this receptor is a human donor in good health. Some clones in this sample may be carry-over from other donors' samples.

The CDR3 loop reads CAISEPPSDTQYF. The chain carries TRBV10-3 and TRBJ2-3; the D call of TRBD1 rests on TCRdb alone, since no DNA is present to check it. The CDR3 length is 13 residues. Germline V gives CDR1 ENHRY, CDR2 SYGVKD.